This T cell receptor (beta chain) was sequenced for a study of cytotoxic CD8 clonotypes in ibrutinib-treated CLL. Generated by immunoSEQ multiplex PCR, the TCRdb table keeps only in-frame clones and is missing some. The sample has 150,000 to 200,000 clones; around nine tenths are singletons. Trimming took off 2 bases at V and 1 base at J, with 12 bases between the two ends. This CDR3 contains 16 residues. Germline V lookup: CDR1 SGDLS, CDR2 YYNGEE. Of note for this clone: What it binds is unknown.

Overall study findings and caveats: Sustained-remission patients were sampled at different times than progressing patients were. At baseline, clonality was higher than in age-matched healthy donors and correlated with CD8+ counts.

The V gene is TRBV9, the J gene TRBJ1-4; D is possibly TRBD1 (5 bases). The TCR sequence derives from a human donor with chronic lymphocytic leukemia. This specimen consisted of PBMCs, obtained at disease progression, from a patient treated with ibrutinib. CDR3 in DNA: TGTGCCAGCAGCGTTGGGACGGGCCTAACTAATGAAAAACTGTTTTTT. This encodes CASSVGTGLTNEKLFF.